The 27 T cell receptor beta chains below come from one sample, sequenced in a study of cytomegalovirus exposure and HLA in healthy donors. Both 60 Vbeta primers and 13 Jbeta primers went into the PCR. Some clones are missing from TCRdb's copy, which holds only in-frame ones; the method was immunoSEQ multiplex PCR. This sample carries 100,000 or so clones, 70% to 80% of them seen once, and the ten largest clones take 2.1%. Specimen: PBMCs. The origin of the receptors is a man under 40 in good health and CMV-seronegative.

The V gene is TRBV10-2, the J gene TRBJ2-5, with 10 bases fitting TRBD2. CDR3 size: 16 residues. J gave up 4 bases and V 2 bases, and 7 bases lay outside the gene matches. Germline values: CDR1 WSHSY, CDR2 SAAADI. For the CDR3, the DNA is TGCGCCAGCAGTGAGGAGACAGCGGGGGGGCGAGAGACCCAGTACTTC. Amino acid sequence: CASSEETAGGRETQYF.

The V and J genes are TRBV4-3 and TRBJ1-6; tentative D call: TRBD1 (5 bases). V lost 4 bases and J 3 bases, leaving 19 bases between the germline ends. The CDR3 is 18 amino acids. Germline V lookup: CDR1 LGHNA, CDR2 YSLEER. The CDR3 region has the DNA TGCGCCAGCAGCCCAAGACAGTCGACAACCCTCTATAATTCACCCCTCCACTTT. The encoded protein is CASSPRQSTTLYNSPLHF.

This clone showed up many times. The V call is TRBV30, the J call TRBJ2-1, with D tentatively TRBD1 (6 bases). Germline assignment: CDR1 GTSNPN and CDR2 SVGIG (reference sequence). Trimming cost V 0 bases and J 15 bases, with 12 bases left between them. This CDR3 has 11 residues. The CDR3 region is CAWSVGTGRFF. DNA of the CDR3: TGTGCCTGGAGTGTAGGCACAGGGAGGTTCTTC.

The CDR3, as DNA: TGTGCCAGCAGCCCGCGTTTCAATGAGCAGTTCTTC. Translation gives CASSPRFNEQFF. This chain connects TRBV9 to TRBJ2-1; no clear D. V gave up 4 bases and J gave up 6 bases, with 8 bases separating them. The CDR3 consists of 12 residues. Germline values: CDR1 SGDLS, CDR2 YYNGEE.

The CDR3 bases are TGTGCCAGCAGATTCTTTTACGGGACAGGCAGCTATGGCTACACCTTC. This sequence encodes CASRFFYGTGSYGYTF. V is TRBV28 and J is TRBJ1-2, with 8 bases lining up with TRBD1. Germline loops: CDR1 MDHEN, CDR2 SYDVKM. The CDR3 loop spans 16 amino acids. The J segment lost 4 bases and the V segment lost 6 bases, leaving 13 bases of the junction unmatched.

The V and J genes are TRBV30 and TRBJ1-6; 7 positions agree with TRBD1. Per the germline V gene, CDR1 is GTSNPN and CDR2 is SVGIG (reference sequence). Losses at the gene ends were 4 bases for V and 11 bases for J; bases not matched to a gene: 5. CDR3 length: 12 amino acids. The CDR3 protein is CAWTTRGTPLHF. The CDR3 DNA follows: TGTGCCTGGACGACCAGGGGGACACCCCTCCACTTT. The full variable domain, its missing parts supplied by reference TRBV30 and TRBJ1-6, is SQTIHQWPATLVQPVGSPLSLECTVEGTSNPNLYWYRQAAGRGLQLLFYSVGIGQISSEVPQNLSASRPQDRQFILSSKKLLLSDSGFYLCAWTTRGTPLHFGNGTRLTVT.

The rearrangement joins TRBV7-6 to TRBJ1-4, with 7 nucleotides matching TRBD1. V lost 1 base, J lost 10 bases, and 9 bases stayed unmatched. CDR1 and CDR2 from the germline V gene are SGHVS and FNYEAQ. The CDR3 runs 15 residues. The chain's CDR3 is CASSLETDRAGKLFF. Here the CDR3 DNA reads TGTGCCAGCAGCTTAGAAACAGACAGGGCTGGAAAACTGTTTTTT.

In DNA form, the CDR3 reads TGCGCCAGCAGCCGGGGAGGACAAAATAACTATGGCTACACCTTC. It encodes CASSRGGQNNYGYTF. This chain connects TRBV5-1 to TRBJ1-2; tentative D call: TRBD1 (5 bases). Germline V gene lookup returns CDR1 SGHRS and CDR2 YFSETQ. CDR3 size: 15 residues. Deletions cut 4 bases from V and 1 base from J, with 14 bases between.

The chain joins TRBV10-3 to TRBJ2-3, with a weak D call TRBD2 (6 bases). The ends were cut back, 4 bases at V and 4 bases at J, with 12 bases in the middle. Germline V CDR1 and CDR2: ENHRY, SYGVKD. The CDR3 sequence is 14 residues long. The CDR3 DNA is TGTGCCATCAGTGTAGCGGCGCAGGCAGATACGCAGTATTTT. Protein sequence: CAISVAAQADTQYF.

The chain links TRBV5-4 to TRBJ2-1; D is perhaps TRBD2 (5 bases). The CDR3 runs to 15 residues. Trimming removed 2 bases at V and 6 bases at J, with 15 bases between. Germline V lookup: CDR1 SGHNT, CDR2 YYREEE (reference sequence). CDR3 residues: CASSFPGMGINEQFF. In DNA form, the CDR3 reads TGTGCCAGCAGCTTTCCGGGGATGGGCATCAATGAGCAGTTCTTC.

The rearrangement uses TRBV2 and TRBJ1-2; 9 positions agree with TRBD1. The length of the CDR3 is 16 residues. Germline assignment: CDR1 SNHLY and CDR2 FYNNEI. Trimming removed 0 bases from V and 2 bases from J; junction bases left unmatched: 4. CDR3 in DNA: TGTGCCAGCAGTGAAGCTTACGGACAGGGGAACTATGGCTACACCTTC. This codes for CASSEAYGQGNYGYTF.

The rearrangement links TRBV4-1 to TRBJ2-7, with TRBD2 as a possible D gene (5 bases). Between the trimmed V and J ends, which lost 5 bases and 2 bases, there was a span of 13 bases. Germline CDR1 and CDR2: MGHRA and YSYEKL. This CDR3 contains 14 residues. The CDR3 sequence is CASSMDRGAYEQYF. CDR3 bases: TGCGCCAGCAGCATGGACCGGGGAGCCTACGAGCAGTACTTC.

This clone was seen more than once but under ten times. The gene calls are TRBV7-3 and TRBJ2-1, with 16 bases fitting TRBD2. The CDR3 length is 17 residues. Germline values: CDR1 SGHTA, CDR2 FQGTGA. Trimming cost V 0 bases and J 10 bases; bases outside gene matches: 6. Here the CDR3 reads CASSLTPGTSGRAEQFF. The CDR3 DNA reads TGTGCCAGCAGCTTAACTCCCGGGACTAGCGGGAGGGCAGAGCAGTTCTTC.

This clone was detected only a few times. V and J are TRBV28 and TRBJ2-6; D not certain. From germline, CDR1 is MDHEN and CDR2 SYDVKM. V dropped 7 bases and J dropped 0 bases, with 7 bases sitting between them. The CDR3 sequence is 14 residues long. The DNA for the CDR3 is TGTGCCAGCACCACGAGCTCTGGGGCCAACGTCCTGACTTTC. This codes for CASTTSSGANVLTF.

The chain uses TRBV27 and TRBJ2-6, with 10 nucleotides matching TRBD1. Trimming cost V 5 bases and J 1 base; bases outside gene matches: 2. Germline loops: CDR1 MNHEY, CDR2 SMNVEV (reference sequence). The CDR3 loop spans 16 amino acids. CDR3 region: CASSGQGVSGANVLTF. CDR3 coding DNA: TGTGCCAGCAGTGGACAGGGGGTATCTGGGGCCAACGTCCTGACTTTC.

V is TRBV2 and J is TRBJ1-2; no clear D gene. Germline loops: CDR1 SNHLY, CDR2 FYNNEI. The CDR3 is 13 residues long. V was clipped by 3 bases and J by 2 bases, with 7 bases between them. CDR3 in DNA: TGTGCCAGCAGTGAGAGCCCGAACTATGGCTACACCTTC. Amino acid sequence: CASSESPNYGYTF.

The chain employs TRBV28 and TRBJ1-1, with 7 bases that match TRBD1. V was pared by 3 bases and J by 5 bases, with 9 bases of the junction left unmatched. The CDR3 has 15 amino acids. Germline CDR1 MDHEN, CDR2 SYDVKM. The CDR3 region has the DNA TGTGCCAGCAGTTTCCCCTGGGACAGTAGGACTGAAGCTTTCTTT. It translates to CASSFPWDSRTEAFF.

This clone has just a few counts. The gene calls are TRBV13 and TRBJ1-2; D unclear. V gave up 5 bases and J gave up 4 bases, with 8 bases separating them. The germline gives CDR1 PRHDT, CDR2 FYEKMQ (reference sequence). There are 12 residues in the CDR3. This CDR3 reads CASSPSTYGYTF. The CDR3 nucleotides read TGTGCCAGCAGCCCTTCTACCTATGGCTACACCTTC.

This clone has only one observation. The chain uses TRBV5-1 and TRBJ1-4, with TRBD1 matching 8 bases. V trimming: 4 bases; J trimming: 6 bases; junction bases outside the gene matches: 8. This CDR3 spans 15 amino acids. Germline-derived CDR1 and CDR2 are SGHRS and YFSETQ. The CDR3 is CASSPRTGLDEKLFF. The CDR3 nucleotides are TGCGCCAGCAGCCCTCGGACAGGGCTGGATGAAAAACTGTTTTTT.

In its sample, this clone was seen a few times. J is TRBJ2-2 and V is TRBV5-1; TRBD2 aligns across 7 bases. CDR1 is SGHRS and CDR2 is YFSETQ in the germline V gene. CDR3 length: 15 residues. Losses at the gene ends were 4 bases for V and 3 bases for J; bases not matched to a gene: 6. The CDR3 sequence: CASSLREQDTGELFF. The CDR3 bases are TGCGCCAGCAGCCTGCGGGAGCAGGACACCGGGGAGCTGTTTTTT.

The CDR3 bases are TGTGCCAGCAGTTTGGGCAGGGGCTGGCAGTTCTTC. It specifies CASSLGRGWQFF. The rearrangement joins TRBV28 to TRBJ2-1; tentatively, D is TRBD1 (6 bases). Germline V gene lookup returns CDR1 MDHEN and CDR2 SYDVKM. The CDR3 length is 12 residues. Trimming shortened V by 3 bases and J by 12 bases, and 12 bases separated the two germline ends.

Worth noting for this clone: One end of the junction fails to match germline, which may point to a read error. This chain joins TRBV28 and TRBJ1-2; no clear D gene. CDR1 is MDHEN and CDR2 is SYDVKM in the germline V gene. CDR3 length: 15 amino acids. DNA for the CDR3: TGTACCAGCAATAGGGTCGCGGAGGCTAACTATGGCTACACCTTC. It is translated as CTSNRVAEANYGYTF.

The CDR3 sequence: CASSYPSSGEETQYF. The CDR3 bases are TGTGCCAGCAGTTACCCGAGTAGCGGGGAAGAGACCCAGTACTTC. The V call is TRBV6-5, the J call TRBJ2-5; 8 bases align to TRBD2. The CDR3 has 15 residues. Losses at the gene ends were 2 bases for V and 3 bases for J; bases not matched to a gene: 5. CDR1 is MNHEY and CDR2 is SVGAGI in the germline V gene.

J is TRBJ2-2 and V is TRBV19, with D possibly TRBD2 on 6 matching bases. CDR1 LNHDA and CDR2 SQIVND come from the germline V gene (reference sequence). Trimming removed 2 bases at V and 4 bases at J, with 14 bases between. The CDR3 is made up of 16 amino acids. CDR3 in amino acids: CASSITAGLITGELFF. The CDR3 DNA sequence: TGTGCCAGTAGTATAACGGCGGGGCTTATCACCGGGGAGCTGTTTTTT.

DNA for the CDR3: TGTGCCAGCAGCCAGACAGGGGGATGGGAGACCCAGTACTTC. Translating it yields CASSQTGGWETQYF. The chain recombines TRBV5-5 with TRBJ2-5; TRBD1 matches at 9 bases. The germline V gene has CDR1 SGHKS and CDR2 YYEKEE (reference sequence). V lost 4 bases, J lost 5 bases, and 6 bases stayed unmatched. CDR3 length: 14 residues. The full variable domain, completed using reference TRBV5-5 and TRBJ2-5, is DAGVTQSPTHLIKTRGQQVTLRCSPISGHKSVSWYQQVLGQGPQFIFQYYEKEERGRGNFPDRFSARQFPNYSSELNVNALLLGDSALYLCASSQTGGWETQYFGPGTRLLVL.

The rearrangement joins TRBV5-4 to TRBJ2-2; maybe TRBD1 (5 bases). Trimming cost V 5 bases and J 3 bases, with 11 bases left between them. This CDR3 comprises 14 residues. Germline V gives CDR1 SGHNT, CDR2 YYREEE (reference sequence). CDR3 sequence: CASRRTLHTGELFF. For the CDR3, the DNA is TGTGCCAGCAGAAGGACATTACACACCGGGGAGCTGTTTTTT.

CDR3 protein: CASSARARGEAFF. The CDR3 bases are TGTGCCAGCAGCGCGAGGGCCAGGGGTGAAGCTTTCTTT. The V call is TRBV5-6, the J call TRBJ1-1; TRBD1 is a possible D gene (6 bases). V was clipped by 4 bases and J by 7 bases, with 14 bases between them. This CDR3 contains 13 residues. Germline loops: CDR1 SGHDT, CDR2 YYEEEE.